These T cell receptor beta chains were read from a single sample in a study of chronic HIV infection and antiretroviral therapy. Each CDR3 protein is one row after TCRdb ran MiXCR on the 5' RACE reads. The table records 39,000 or so distinct CDR3 sequences, roughly 8.2% of them present only once. The sample comprised peripheral blood. These receptors all stem from an adult who had HIV and had not received antiretroviral therapy, or was an uninfected healthy control (not recorded which). Each CDR3 is given with its conserved first and last residue. Each record gives: D gene, clone size, J gene, V gene, CDR3 protein, CDR3 DNA. The D gene is left open where the match is weak. Expanded clones get a size class; other rows say once, few or many, or leave the size out.

>.|many|TRBJ2-7|TRBV28
CASSPGAGQTYEQYF
TGTGCCAGCAGTCCGGGGGCGGGACAGACCTACGAGCAGTACTTC
>TRBD2|.|TRBJ2-5|TRBV28
CASSPLAGVETQYF
TGTGCCAGCAGTCCACTAGCGGGAGTAGAGACCCAGTACTTC
>.|.|TRBJ1-1|TRBV18
CASSPPRGNTETFF
TGTGCCAGCTCACCACCCAGGGGAAACACTGAAACTTTCTTT
>TRBD1|few|TRBJ2-1|TRBV5-1
CASRAGTGATPYNEQFF
TGCGCCAGCAGGGCCGGGACAGGGGCTACACCCTACAATGAGCAGTTCTTC
>.|many|TRBJ2-1|TRBV5-5
CASSLGQKNEQFF
TGTGCCAGCAGCTTGGGACAGAAGAATGAGCAGTTCTTC
>TRBD1|many|TRBJ1-5|TRBV20-1
CSASQTGADQPQHF
TGCAGTGCTAGCCAGACAGGGGCGGATCAGCCCCAGCATTTT
>TRBD2|few|TRBJ2-2|TRBV3-1
CASSQASGRGTGELFF
TGTGCCAGCAGCCAAGCCAGCGGGAGGGGGACCGGGGAGCTGTTTTTT
>.|many|TRBJ1-2|TRBV29-1
CSVAGQNYGYTF
TGCAGCGTTGCTGGGCAAAACTATGGCTACACCTTC
>.|few|TRBJ2-1|TRBV6-2/TRBV6-3
CATPSKLGINNEQFF
TGTGCCACCCCGAGCAAACTGGGAATAAACAATGAGCAGTTCTTC
>TRBD1|few|TRBJ2-2|TRBV7-2
CASSWDRDAGELFF
TGTGCCAGCAGCTGGGACAGGGACGCCGGGGAGCTGTTTTTT